The 15 T cell receptor beta chains given below trace back to one sample, sequenced in a study of blood T cell repertoires in COVID-19. This table comes from immunoSEQ multiplex PCR, and its TCRdb copy is limited to in-frame clones, with some not included. The table has about 240,000 clones, approximately 78% seen once. Material for sequencing was peripheral blood. The receptors were gathered from a woman in her sixties with active or convalescent COVID-19.

V gene TRBV30 combines with J gene TRBJ1-5; D might be TRBD1 (6 bases). Per the germline V gene, CDR1 is GTSNPN and CDR2 is SVGIG (reference sequence). Trimming pared 0 bases from V and 6 bases from J, leaving 12 bases between. This CDR3 is 14 amino acids long. The CDR3 sequence: CAWSVSIQGQPQHF. The CDR3 nucleotides are TGTGCCTGGAGTGTATCCATACAGGGTCAGCCCCAGCATTTT.

The chain links TRBV4-1 to TRBJ1-4; D gene ambiguous. The CDR3 is 16 residues long. Looked up from germline, CDR1 is MGHRA and CDR2 is YSYEKL. The V end was cut by 0 bases, the J end by 8 bases, with 16 bases between. The chain's CDR3 is CASSQDFSTIVEKLFF. Here the CDR3 DNA reads TGCGCCAGCAGCCAAGATTTTAGCACCATAGTGGAAAAACTGTTTTTT.

The genes are TRBV12-3 or TRBV12-4 and TRBJ2-1, with D perhaps TRBD2 (5 bases). CDR3 size: 13 residues. V was clipped by 2 bases and J by 7 bases, with 9 bases between them. The CDR3 protein is CASSLNEGNEQFF. CDR3 DNA sequence: TGTGCCAGCAGTTTAAATGAGGGAAATGAGCAGTTCTTC.

This clone has only one observation. The V gene is TRBV2, the J gene TRBJ2-1, with D maybe TRBD1 (7 bases). This CDR3 spans 12 amino acids. The germline gives CDR1 SNHLY, CDR2 FYNNEI. V was pared by 5 bases and J by 15 bases, with 17 bases between. DNA of the CDR3: TGTGCCAGCAGTAAAAGACAGGGCGGGATGTTCTTC. This encodes CASSKRQGGMFF.

V is TRBV2 and J is TRBJ1-1; 7 nucleotides align to TRBD1. This CDR3 is 15 amino acids long. With V trimmed by 8 bases and J by 1 base, 10 bases remained unmatched. Per germline, CDR1 SNHLY and CDR2 FYNNEI. CDR3 DNA sequence: TGTGCCAGCCTGCTCCGGACAGGAGAGAACACTGAAGCTTTCTTT. It specifies CASLLRTGENTEAFF.

The rearrangement joins TRBV7-8 to TRBJ2-3, with 9 bases matching TRBD2. V was clipped by 5 bases and J by 1 base; unmatched bases: 13. Germline loops: CDR1 SGHVS, CDR2 FQNEAQ. The CDR3 contains 18 residues. The CDR3 sequence: CASSPRFAGGPGTDTQYF. Written as DNA, the CDR3 is TGTGCCAGCAGCCCCCGGTTTGCGGGGGGGCCTGGCACAGATACGCAGTATTTT.

This clone was counted a few times. V is TRBV18 and J is TRBJ1-4; D not certain. The CDR3 consists of 19 residues. Germline lookup yields CDR1 KGHSH and CDR2 LQKENI. Deletions cut 3 bases from V and 3 bases from J, with 23 bases between. CDR3 in DNA: TGTGCCAGCTCACCCCGACGGGGAGAGTTATTCGGGGCTAATGAAAAACTGTTTTTT. Encoded protein: CASSPRRGELFGANEKLFF.

Turning to this clone: At the DNA level, this CDR3 is encoded by other sequences in the same sample as well. The V call is TRBV18, the J call TRBJ1-4, with a tentative D call TRBD1 (6 bases). In germline, CDR1 is KGHSH, CDR2 LQKENI. V was trimmed by 3 bases and J by 8 bases, leaving 10 bases between them. This CDR3 contains 13 residues. The CDR3 spells CASSPGQGEKLFF. In nucleotides, the CDR3 is TGTGCCAGCTCACCGGGACAAGGGGAAAAACTGTTTTTT.

The table lists this clone with a count of one. The chain's CDR3 is CASSQAPDRDRVSGSIQYF. The CDR3 nucleotides read TGCGCCAGCAGCCAAGCCCCAGACCGGGACAGGGTATCGGGGAGCATTCAGTACTTC. The V gene is TRBV4-1, the J gene TRBJ2-4; 9 bases line up with TRBD1. CDR3 length equals 19 residues. Germline CDR1 and CDR2: MGHRA and YSYEKL. The V segment lost 1 base and the J segment 9 bases; nucleotides outside the gene matches: 19.

The V gene is TRBV6-2 or TRBV6-3, the J gene TRBJ2-2, with a possible D match to TRBD1 (5 bases). The CDR3 runs 15 residues. Trimming stripped 4 bases from V and 1 base from J, with 10 bases between. The germline gives CDR1 MNHEY, CDR2 SVGEGT. The CDR3 bases are TGTGCCAGCAGTTCCTTTCAGGGGAACACCGGGGAGCTGTTTTTT. This codes for CASSSFQGNTGELFF.

This rearrangement joins TRBV5-5 to TRBJ2-7, with 7 bases fitting TRBD2. Germline V gives CDR1 SGHKS, CDR2 YYEKEE (reference sequence). CDR3 size: 15 residues. V trimming: 3 bases; J trimming: 3 bases; junction bases outside the gene matches: 9. This CDR3 is CASSSSGNVGYEQYF. The CDR3 region has the DNA TGTGCCAGCAGCTCAAGCGGGAACGTTGGCTACGAGCAGTACTTC.

This chain uses TRBV14 with TRBJ2-5; 12 bases are a match to TRBD2. This CDR3 contains 18 residues. Germline-derived CDR1 and CDR2 are SGHDN and FVKESK. V lost 3 bases to trimming and J lost 4 bases; unmatched junction nucleotides: 12. The CDR3 region is CASSQRLAGALRGETQYF. CDR3 bases: TGTGCCAGCAGCCAGAGACTAGCGGGGGCCCTGCGTGGAGAGACCCAGTACTTC.

V usage is TRBV19 and J usage is TRBJ2-1; 13 nucleotides agree with TRBD2. The CDR3 runs 19 residues. The germline CDR1 and CDR2 sequences are LNHDA and SQIVND (reference sequence). The J segment lost 4 bases and the V segment lost 5 bases, leaving 14 bases of the junction unmatched. The CDR3 sequence: CASSVTLAGGLNLYNEQFF. For the CDR3, the DNA is TGTGCCAGTAGTGTAACACTAGCGGGGGGGCTAAATCTGTACAATGAGCAGTTCTTC.

This clone was detected only once. The chain combines TRBV6-5 with TRBJ1-2; 10 nucleotides agree with TRBD1. The length of the CDR3 is 14 residues. Germline assignment: CDR1 MNHEY and CDR2 SVGAGI. V shed 6 bases and J 8 bases; nucleotides not matched to a gene: 9. The DNA of the CDR3 is TGTGCCAGCAGCCTCGACAGGGGGCCGGGAGGCTACACCTTC. This encodes CASSLDRGPGGYTF.

This clone was recorded only once. The chain is built from TRBV6-6 and TRBJ1-2; D possibly corresponds to TRBD1 (6 bases). The CDR3 is made up of 14 amino acids. Germline V gene lookup returns CDR1 MNHNY and CDR2 SVGAGI (reference sequence). Trimming removed 9 bases from V and 3 bases from J, with 17 bases in between. The CDR3 bases are TGTGCCAGTAAAAAACGGGGGGCCGACTATGGCTACACCTTC. Protein: CASKKRGADYGYTF.